One and the same sample provided the 20 T cell receptor beta chains below, sequenced in a study of T cells in Graves' hyperthyroidism and ophthalmopathy. It was RNA transcripts that yielded the amplified TCR beta CDR3 regions. The HTBI primer set served for first-round RT-PCR of the TCR CDR3. TCRdb passed the multiplex PCR reads through MiXCR, listing each CDR3 protein once. The repertoire consists of almost 600,000 distinct CDR3 sequences, with about 15% occurring once and the leading ten covering approximately 5.7%. Input material: blood. Receptors originate from a woman in her 30s with Graves' hyperthyroidism that later progressed to Graves' ophthalmopathy.

The sample holds many counts of this clonotype. The rearrangement links TRBV29-1 to TRBJ1-1; 10 nucleotides agree with TRBD1. Germline CDR1 and CDR2: SQVTM and ANQGSEA. V was pared by 4 bases and J by 4 bases, with 3 bases of the junction left unmatched. The CDR3 spans 13 residues. This chain's CDR3 is CSVVGTGATEAFF. DNA of the CDR3: TGCAGCGTTGTCGGGACAGGGGCCACTGAAGCTTTCTTT. The full variable domain, with the rest looked up from reference TRBV29-1 and TRBJ1-1, is SAVISQKPSRDICQRGTSLTIQCQVDSQVTMMFWYRQQPGQSLTLIATANQGSEATYESGFVIDKFPISRPNLTFSTLTVSNMSPEDSSIYLCSVVGTGATEAFFGQGTRLTVV.

This clonotype was observed many times. The chain employs TRBV28 and TRBJ2-4; the match to TRBD1 covers 9 bases. Trimming took 6 bases from V and 6 from J; bases not matched to a gene: 9. The CDR3 consists of 15 residues. Germline CDR1 and CDR2: MDHEN and SYDVKM. Here the CDR3 reads CASSLTGGTTNIQYF. The CDR3 nucleotides read TGTGCCAGCAGCCTCACAGGGGGCACAACAAACATTCAGTACTTC.

In its sample, this clonotype was seen many times. The chain combines TRBV20-1 with TRBJ2-5; TRBD1 is a possible D gene (6 bases). The germline V and J ends were trimmed by 0 bases and 7 bases, with 15 bases remaining between them. The CDR3 is 14 amino acids. Germline values: CDR1 DFQATT, CDR2 SNEGSKA (reference sequence). Written as DNA, the CDR3 is TGCAGTGCTAGAGATCGTGATCAGGGGCTGACCCAGTACTTC. This gives the protein CSARDRDQGLTQYF.

This clonotype has a count of ten or more. The J gene is TRBJ1-2, the V gene TRBV2; D is uncertain. Germline CDR1 and CDR2: SNHLY and FYNNEI. V gave up 5 bases and J gave up 4 bases, with 5 bases separating them. The CDR3 runs to 11 residues. The CDR3 spells CASSLVYGYTF. Written as DNA, the CDR3 is TGTGCCAGCAGTCTAGTCTATGGCTACACCTTC.

This clonotype was found many times. The rearrangement joins TRBV28 to TRBJ1-2, with 9 bases that match TRBD1. J lost 2 bases, V lost 5 bases, and 6 bases had no gene match. Germline V lookup: CDR1 MDHEN, CDR2 SYDVKM. CDR3 size: 15 residues. In DNA, the CDR3 is TGTGCCAGCAGTCCTACCGGGACAGGGAACTATGGCTACACCTTC. Residues: CASSPTGTGNYGYTF.

To note about this clonotype: An end of the junction does not agree with germline; a read error may underlie this. This chain links TRBV2 with TRBJ1-3; D is unresolved. Germline lookup yields CDR1 SNHLY and CDR2 FYNNEI. This CDR3 is built from 11 residues. CDR3 nucleotide sequence: TGTGCCAGCAGCCGAGGAAACTCCATATATTTT. Translating it yields CASSRGNSIYF.

The chain has TRBV20-1 and TRBJ2-5, with a tentative D call TRBD1 (6 bases). V lost 6 bases, J lost 1 base, and 9 bases lay in between. Per the germline V gene, CDR1 is DFQATT and CDR2 is SNEGSKA (reference sequence). This CDR3 has 12 amino acids. The CDR3 DNA sequence: TGCAGTGCGGCGACAGGCCAAGAGACCCAGTACTTC. Residues: CSAATGQETQYF.

The chain combines TRBV7-9 with TRBJ1-4, with TRBD1 matching 10 bases. This CDR3 has 15 residues. With V trimmed by 1 base and J by 6 bases, 2 bases remained unmatched. The germline gives CDR1 SEHNR, CDR2 FQNEAQ (reference sequence). CDR3 sequence reads: CASSLGQGADEKLFF. The CDR3 DNA is TGTGCCAGCAGCTTAGGACAGGGGGCGGATGAAAAACTGTTTTTT.

A few counts support this clonotype. The rearrangement joins TRBV6-2 or TRBV6-3 to TRBJ1-1; D is perhaps TRBD1 (6 bases). The CDR3 is 12 amino acids. CDR1 is MNHEY, CDR2 SVGEGT, per germline. The ends were cut back, 7 bases at V and 8 bases at J, with 14 bases in the middle. For the CDR3, the DNA is TGTGCCAGCACCCCGGGGGGCGGGGAAGCTTTCTTT. Protein: CASTPGGGEAFF.

This sequence joins TRBV4-1 and TRBJ2-1, with D unclear. V lost 1 base and J 9 bases, leaving 13 bases between the germline ends. CDR3 length equals 14 residues. Germline-derived CDR1 and CDR2 are MGHRA and YSYEKL. CDR3 in amino acids: CASSQASRIPEQFF. The CDR3 bases are TGCGCCAGCAGCCAAGCCAGTAGAATCCCTGAGCAGTTCTTC.

This clonotype was found many times. This chain connects TRBV12-3 or TRBV12-4 to TRBJ1-1; 8 bases align to TRBD1. CDR3 length: 14 amino acids. Trimming at V came to 3 bases and at J to 4 bases, leaving 4 bases not matched to a gene. The CDR3 DNA follows: TGTGCCAGCAGTTTGACAGGGGTAGGCACTGAAGCTTTCTTT. Protein sequence: CASSLTGVGTEAFF.

This clonotype was seen at least ten times. The chain employs TRBV20-1 and TRBJ2-7, with 8 positions matching TRBD2. This CDR3 has 12 residues. Looked up from germline, CDR1 is DFQATT and CDR2 is SNEGSKA (reference sequence). With V trimmed by 6 bases and J by 6 bases, 7 bases remained unmatched. This CDR3 is CSAYSGSSEQYF. CDR3 in DNA: TGCAGTGCCTACAGCGGGAGCTCCGAGCAGTACTTC.

Many counts were recorded for this clonotype. The chain is built from TRBV12-3 or TRBV12-4 and TRBJ1-3, with TRBD1 as a possible D gene (5 bases). CDR3 length: 20 residues. Trimming pared 3 bases from V and 0 bases from J, leaving 24 bases between. The CDR3 sequence is CASSFVGQGHKVHSGNTIYF. CDR3 DNA sequence: TGTGCCAGCAGTTTTGTGGGCCAGGGTCATAAGGTCCACTCTGGAAACACCATATATTTT.

The sample holds many counts of this clonotype. The CDR3 coding sequence is TGTGCCAGTAGCTTCGGTTCGAACTATGGCTACACCTTC. Amino acid sequence: CASSFGSNYGYTF. V and J are TRBV27 and TRBJ1-2; D remains unclear. Germline V gives CDR1 MNHEY, CDR2 SMNVEV (reference sequence). V was trimmed by 9 bases and J by 2 bases, leaving 13 bases between them. The CDR3 has 13 residues.

The genes are TRBV27 and TRBJ2-3; 10 bases fit TRBD2. V shed 2 bases and J 2 bases; nucleotides not matched to a gene: 4. Germline V gene sequence: CDR1 MNHEY, CDR2 SMNVEV (reference sequence). The CDR3 has 16 residues. DNA of the CDR3: TGTGCCAGCAGTTTAGAGGGACTAGCGAACACAGATACGCAGTATTTT. It is translated as CASSLEGLANTDTQYF.

As concerns this clonotype: A much larger clone is a single base away; this may be a read error. The J gene is TRBJ1-2, the V gene TRBV30, with D perhaps matching TRBD1 (6 bases). The CDR3 runs to 11 residues. Germline CDR1 is GTSNPN and CDR2 is SVGIG (reference sequence). CDR3 nucleotide sequence: TGTGCCTGGAGTACAGGGTATGGCTGCACCTTC. Amino acids: CAWSTGYGCTF.

This chain connects TRBV7-9 to TRBJ1-3, with D unclear. The CDR3 spans 15 residues. Trimming pared 4 bases from V and 0 bases from J, leaving 10 bases between. CDR1 SEHNR and CDR2 FQNEAQ come from the germline V gene (reference sequence). CDR3 amino acids: CASSSDFRSGNTIYF. CDR3 sequence (DNA): TGTGCCAGCAGCTCGGACTTTCGCTCTGGAAACACCATATATTTT.

This clonotype has at least ten counts. The rearrangement uses TRBV2 and TRBJ2-2; possibly TRBD1 for D (6 bases). Trimming stripped 6 bases from V and 3 bases from J, with 17 bases between. Germline CDR1 reads SNHLY; CDR2 reads FYNNEI. This CDR3 is 16 amino acids long. The CDR3 coding sequence is TGTGCCAGCAGGTTACTTTTACAGGGTGACACCGGGGAGCTGTTTTTT. Its translation is CASRLLLQGDTGELFF.

This clonotype was recorded a few times. With a much larger clone just one base away, this may be a read error. V gene TRBV2 combines with J gene TRBJ2-1, with a weak D call TRBD2 (6 bases). The CDR3 covers 13 residues. Per the germline V gene, CDR1 is SNHLY and CDR2 is FYNNEI. CDR3 in DNA: TGTGCCCGCAGTTGGGGGGATGACAATGAGCAGTTCTTC. This sequence encodes CARSWGDDNEQFF.

This clonotype was picked up many times. The V gene is TRBV7-9, the J gene TRBJ1-1; a weak D match, TRBD1 (5 bases). V lost 10 bases, J lost 5 bases, and 17 bases lay in between. The CDR3 is 13 amino acids. CDR1 SEHNR and CDR2 FQNEAQ come from the germline V gene (reference sequence). This CDR3 is CAIANQGVTEAFF. CDR3 nucleotide sequence: TGTGCCATTGCTAACCAGGGTGTTACTGAAGCTTTCTTT. Based on the CDR3 plus reference TRBV7-9 and TRBJ1-1, the full variable domain is DTGVSQNPRHKITKRGQNVTFRCDPISEHNRLYWYRQTLGQGPEFLTYFQNEAQLEKSRLLSDRFSAERPKGSFSTLEIQRTEQGDSAMYLCAIANQGVTEAFFGQGTRLTVV.